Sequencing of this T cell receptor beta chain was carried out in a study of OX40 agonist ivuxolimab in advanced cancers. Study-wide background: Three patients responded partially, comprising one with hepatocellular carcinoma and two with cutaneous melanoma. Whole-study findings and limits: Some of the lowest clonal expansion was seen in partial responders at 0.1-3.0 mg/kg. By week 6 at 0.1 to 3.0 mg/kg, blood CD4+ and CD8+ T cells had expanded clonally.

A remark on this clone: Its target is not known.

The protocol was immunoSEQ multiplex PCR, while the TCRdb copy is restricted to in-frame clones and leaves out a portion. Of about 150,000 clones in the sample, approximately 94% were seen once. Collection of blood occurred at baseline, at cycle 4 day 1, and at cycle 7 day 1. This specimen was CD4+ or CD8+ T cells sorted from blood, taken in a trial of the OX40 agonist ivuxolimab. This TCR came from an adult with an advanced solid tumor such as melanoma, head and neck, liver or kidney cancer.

The CDR3 region is CASSEGTHRNEQFF. CDR3 nucleotide sequence: TGTGCCAGCAGCGAAGGGACCCACCGCAATGAGCAGTTCTTC. The J gene is TRBJ2-1, the V gene TRBV11-3, with D perhaps given as TRBD1 or TRBD2 (5 bases each). Germline CDR1 reads SGHNT; CDR2 reads YENEEA. Trimming pared 5 bases from V and 6 bases from J, leaving 14 bases between. The CDR3 consists of 14 residues.